This TCR beta chain was obtained from a study of response to subunit inactivated influenza vaccine. The CDR3 has 14 amino acids. V was pared by 7 bases and J by 0 bases, with 12 bases between. CDR1 and CDR2 (germline): ENHRY, SYGVKD. TCRdb re-called the RT-PCR reads with MiXCR, one entry per CDR3 protein. The sample has 500,000 or so distinct CDR3 sequences, more than 15% seen once. This clonotype was recorded many times. This chain links TRBV10-3 with TRBJ1-1; D is possibly TRBD1 (6 bases). Specimen: CD4+ T cells sorted from PBMCs, collected less than 30 months after vaccination. This TCR came from a man aged 50-75 years who received an inactivated influenza vaccine. CDR3 region: CAITSTGMNTEAFF. The CDR3 DNA follows: TGTGCCATCACCTCGACAGGTATGAACACTGAAGCTTTCTTT.